This TCR beta chain was identified during a study of T cell repertoires in cytomegalovirus infection. At the level of the study: HLA-C-restricted CMV epitopes, recently identified, and well-studied HLA-B-restricted ones were used by the study.

Germline V gives CDR1 MNHEY, CDR2 SMNVEV (reference sequence). Trimming pared 7 bases from V and 7 bases from J, leaving 11 bases between. The CDR3 is 11 residues long. Study results and caveats: Frequencies of public TCR beta families were cumulated, and this identified carriers of CMV plus the relevant HLA.

This clonotype was seen only a few times. Antigen: not known. One entry per CDR3 protein, called by TCRdb with MiXCR from the reads. The sample lists approximately 120,000 distinct CDR3 sequences, around 30% occurring once. The genes are TRBV27 and TRBJ2-7, with a possible D match to TRBD2 (5 bases). The sequence derives from a human donor in good health (CMV status not recorded). Some clones in this sample may be carry-over from other donors' samples. Sequences were derived from CD8+ T cells from cultured PBMCs, sampled from culture after CMV antigen stimulation. DNA of the CDR3: TGTGCCAGCATGAGCGGCGGAGAGCAGTACTTC. Protein: CASMSGGEQYF.